These 8 T cell receptor beta chains were sequenced from one sample in a study of T cells after somatic rescue of genetic block. Sequencing used immunoSEQ multiplex PCR; TCRdb keeps in-frame clones, though not all of them. The table has 70,000 to 95,000 clones, 75% to 90% seen once. The source material was peripheral blood mononuclear cells (PBMCs). Source of these receptors: a woman between 18 and 30 years old.

The chain uses TRBV5-4 and TRBJ1-2; D is perhaps TRBD1 (5 bases). Germline V gene lookup returns CDR1 SGHNT and CDR2 YYREEE (reference sequence). V shed 5 bases and J shed 0 bases, with 11 bases lying between them. CDR3 length: 14 residues. CDR3 bases: TGTGCCAGCAGTTCCCGGGGGTCTAACTATGGCTACACCTTC. The encoded protein is CASSSRGSNYGYTF.

The V and J genes are TRBV2 and TRBJ2-5; D call uncertain. Trimming cost V 7 bases and J 3 bases, with 0 bases left between them. CDR3 length equals 9 residues. The germline CDR1 and CDR2 sequences are SNHLY and FYNNEI. The CDR3 loop is CASKETQYF. Here the CDR3 DNA reads TGTGCCAGCAAAGAGACCCAGTACTTC. Combining the CDR3 with reference TRBV2 and TRBJ2-5 gives the whole variable domain EPEVTQTPSHQVTQMGQEVILRCVPISNHLYFYWYRQILGQKVEFLVSFYNNEISEKSEIFDDQFSVERPDGSNFTLKIRSTKLEDSAMYFCASKETQYFGPGTRLLVL.

The chain is built from TRBV6-5 and TRBJ1-2, with D tentatively TRBD1 (5 bases). Per the germline V gene, CDR1 is MNHEY and CDR2 is SVGAGI. Trimming cost V 5 bases and J 4 bases, with 17 bases left between them. The CDR3 sequence is 15 residues long. CDR3 sequence reads: CASSTTGLSFYGYTF. Written as DNA, the CDR3 is TGTGCCAGCAGTACCACGGGGCTGTCTTTCTATGGCTACACCTTC.

The rearrangement uses TRBV2 and TRBJ2-4; the D is unclear. Trimming took 7 bases from V and 6 from J, leaving 10 bases between them. The CDR3 extends over 12 amino acids. In germline, CDR1 is SNHLY, CDR2 FYNNEI. DNA for the CDR3: TGTGCCAGCACCATAGAAGGAAACATTCAGTACTTC. Translation: CASTIEGNIQYF.

V gene TRBV11-1 combines with J gene TRBJ2-7, with 13 nucleotides matching TRBD2. In germline, CDR1 is SGHAT, CDR2 FQDESV (reference sequence). Trimming at V came to 5 bases and at J to 4 bases, leaving 11 bases not matched to a gene. This CDR3 region has 17 residues. The CDR3 DNA sequence: TGTGCCAGCAGCCCACACCCGGGACTAGCGGGACTATACGAGCAGTACTTC. This codes for CASSPHPGLAGLYEQYF.

The V and J genes are TRBV5-6 and TRBJ1-2; perhaps TRBD1 as D (6 bases). The V end lost 4 bases, the J end lost 4 bases, and 11 bases lay between the germline ends. This CDR3 has 13 amino acids. CDR1 is SGHDT, CDR2 YYEEEE, per germline. The CDR3 reads CASSLTGFYGYTF. CDR3 DNA: TGTGCCAGCAGCCTTACAGGGTTCTATGGCTACACCTTC.

The V and J genes are TRBV5-1 and TRBJ1-3, with D possibly being TRBD1 (6 bases). The CDR3 consists of 17 residues. Germline values: CDR1 SGHRS, CDR2 YFSETQ. V dropped 0 bases and J dropped 3 bases, with 16 bases sitting between them. The CDR3 coding sequence is TGCGCCAGCAGCTTGGCGGGGGGCTGGCGTAGTGGAAACACCATATATTTT. Its protein is CASSLAGGWRSGNTIYF.

V gene TRBV9 combines with J gene TRBJ2-2, with 8 bases that match TRBD1. The germline CDR1 and CDR2 sequences are SGDLS and YYNGEE. This CDR3 is built from 17 residues. J lost 1 base, V lost 1 base, and 6 bases had no gene match. CDR3 bases: TGTGCCAGCAGCGTATTATCCGGGACAGGGAACACCGGGGAGCTGTTTTTT. It is translated as CASSVLSGTGNTGELFF.